A single TCR beta chain is shown here with its context. The target of this receptor is not known. Base qualities were left out, and no much larger clone turns up one base away. The entry originates in a study of T cell responses to AZD1222 COVID-19 vaccine (dated by TCRdb to the early 2020s). At the level of the whole study: A total of over 230 trial participants underwent TCR sequencing, of whom roughly 210 had received two doses of AZD1222 and about 26 had received two doses of the MenACWY control vaccine. Trial participants were enrolled into age subgroups of 18-55, 56-69 and 70-plus years, which contained approximately 150, 28 and 58 TCR-sequenced participants, respectively.

On the study overall, not on this receptor specifically: Conclusions about previously exposed vaccinees were limited because only 5 or 6 AZD1222 recipients were SARS-CoV-2 seropositive at baseline. No day 14 peak-response samples were available, so repertoires were characterized only after the peak T cell response. CD4 TCRs associated with the vaccine covered the entire spike protein, and the dominant responses were in regions 160-218 and 743-854. Nearly half of unique spike-specific TCRs reportedly recognized epitopes outside regions mutated in the B.1.351 and B.1.1.7 variants. After two AZD1222 doses, spike-specific TCR breadth and depth were significantly higher than at day 0 and than in MenACWY recipients. Participants were mostly white British, with more females than males. The authors suggested clonal diversity may have been underestimated. In the small 56-69-year group, the increase in depth fell short of significance, most likely because of low power.

Counted from cysteine to phenylalanine, this CDR3 has 14 amino acids. Just the 42-base CDR3 DNA is kept, in frame starting at base 1. Ends trimmed: V by 6 bases, J by 3 bases; bases unmatched to a gene: 5. CDR1 and CDR2 (LNHDA, SQIVND) derive from the germline V gene (reference sequence). The CDR3 regions of human TCRbeta chains were analyzed by immunosequencing. The study's processing was this. TCRs in the repertoires were matched against a reference library of SARS-CoV-2-specific TCRs that had been generated with the MIRA antigen-specificity platform. Breadth was defined as the fraction of unique TCRs that were SARS-CoV-2-associated. Depth was defined as the fraction of total T cells that were SARS-CoV-2-associated. Using the MIRA data, each spike-specific TCR was assigned both to the spike region to which the TCR was reactive and to a CD4 or CD8 class. Log10-transformed breadth and depth values were compared by one-way ANOVA with Sidak's multiple comparisons tests. Drawn from immuneACCESS, this table holds only the in-frame rearrangements with V and J called that TCRdb kept. Clones are partly lost; checked studies trace under half to an unresolved V gene and leave the rest unexplained. From that table come the V and J calls and clone size; the DNA was used to work out D and trimming. The sample table records 150,000 to 180,000 clones; over 80% of these occur just once. Of the sample, over 8% falls within the top ten clones.

The sample's time point, from its label and the paper: about 28 days (+/-7) after the second vaccine dose. AZD1222 recipients given second doses at about 4 weeks or at about 12 weeks were pooled, since spike-specific TCR depth and breadth were not found to differ between the two schedules. Vaccinee samples came from UK trials COV001 and COV002, including a single-blind randomized controlled phase 2/3 trial of AZD1222 (ChAdOx1 nCoV-19) in healthy adults. For TCRbeta chain sequencing, PBMC samples from trial participants were taken at day 0 and at day 28 after the second dose. The receptor comes from an adult who received the AZD1222 COVID-19 vaccine. The source was peripheral blood, collected 28 days after the second AZD1222 dose. The chain is assembled from TRBV19 and TRBJ1-1; a stretch of 9 junction bases matches TRBD1. The CDR3 in this case is CASSDRGRDTEAFF. The nucleotide sequence is given as TGTGCCAGTAGCGACAGGGGGAGGGACACTGAAGCTTTCTTT.